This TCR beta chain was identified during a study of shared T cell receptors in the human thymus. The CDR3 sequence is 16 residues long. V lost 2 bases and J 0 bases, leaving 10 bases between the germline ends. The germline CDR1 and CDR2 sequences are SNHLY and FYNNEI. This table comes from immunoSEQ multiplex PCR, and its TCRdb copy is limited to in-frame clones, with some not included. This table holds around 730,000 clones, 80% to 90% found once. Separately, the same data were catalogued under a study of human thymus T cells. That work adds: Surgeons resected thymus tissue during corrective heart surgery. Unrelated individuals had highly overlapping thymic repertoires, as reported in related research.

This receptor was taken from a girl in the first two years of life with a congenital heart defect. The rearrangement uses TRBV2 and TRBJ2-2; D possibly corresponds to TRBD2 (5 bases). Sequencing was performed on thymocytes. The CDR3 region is CASSEMWGANTGELFF. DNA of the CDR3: TGTGCCAGCAGTGAAATGTGGGGAGCGAACACCGGGGAGCTGTTTTTT.